This TCR beta chain was obtained from a study of T cell responses to AZD1222 COVID-19 vaccine. The CDR3 length is 16 residues. Trimming pared 5 bases from V and 2 bases from J, leaving 19 bases between. CDR1 and CDR2 from the germline V gene are GTSNPN and SVGIG (reference sequence). Study results and limitations: Clonal diversity was possibly underestimated, and the donors were mostly white British, with more females.

TCRdb keeps only in-frame clones here, not all; method: immunoSEQ multiplex PCR. The table lists 150,000 to 200,000 clones, approximately 90% of them singletons. About this clone itself: What it binds is not known.

This chain uses TRBV30 with TRBJ1-3; D possibly corresponds to TRBD1 (6 bases). The sequence came from an adult who received the AZD1222 COVID-19 vaccine. The sequencing here drew on peripheral blood, taken 28 days after the second AZD1222 dose. The CDR3 protein is CAWDNTRGRAGNTIYF. CDR3 bases: TGTGCCTGGGACAACACCAGGGGCCGGGCTGGAAACACCATATATTTT.